Below are 4 T cell receptor beta chains sequenced from a single sample in a study of neurological immune-mediated disorders. One entry per CDR3 protein, called by TCRdb with MiXCR from the 5' RACE reads. Of about 59,000 distinct CDR3 sequences in the sample, about 24% were seen once. Time point meaning: technical triplicate 2. Sequencing was carried out using PBMCs. These receptor sequences come from a man between 60 and 70 years old with HTLV-1-associated myelopathy (HAM/TSP).

This clonotype was seen ten or more times. This rearrangement joins TRBV5-1 to TRBJ1-5; no clear D gene. CDR3 length equals 15 residues. Germline loops: CDR1 SGHRS, CDR2 YFSETQ. The germline V and J ends were trimmed by 0 bases and 0 bases, with 7 bases remaining between them. This chain's CDR3 is CASSLDSSSNQPQHF. CDR3 in DNA: TGCGCCAGCAGCTTGGACAGTTCTAGCAATCAGCCCCAGCATTTT.

This clonotype was seen repeatedly, ten times or more. This chain uses TRBV29-1 with TRBJ1-5, with TRBD1 matching 7 bases. There are 13 residues in the CDR3. The ends lost 4 bases at V and 9 bases at J; junction bases unmatched: 9. Germline CDR1 is SQVTM and CDR2 is ANQGSEA. The CDR3 DNA reads TGCAGCGTTGTGGACAGGCCTCAGGGGCCCCAGCATTTT. This translates into CSVVDRPQGPQHF.

This rearrangement joins TRBV5-1 to TRBJ2-1; D possibly matches TRBD1 or TRBD2 (6 bases each). Trimming left V 4 bases short and J 4 bases short, with 18 bases between. CDR3 length equals 16 residues. Germline V CDR1 and CDR2: SGHRS, YFSETQ. Here the CDR3 reads CASSRGAGSSYNEQFF. In DNA, the CDR3 is TGCGCCAGCAGCAGGGGGGCTGGGTCATCTTACAATGAGCAGTTCTTC.

Many counts were recorded for this clonotype. The V and J genes are TRBV5-1 and TRBJ2-1; 7 bases agree with TRBD2. This CDR3 contains 15 residues. Germline values: CDR1 SGHRS, CDR2 YFSETQ. Trimming removed 9 bases from V and 12 bases from J; junction bases left unmatched: 21. The CDR3 loop reads CATQLGGDTTMRQFF. The CDR3 DNA reads TGCGCCACCCAATTGGGAGGGGATACTACAATGAGGCAGTTCTTC.